One TCR beta chain is described in this entry. These data originate in a study of blood T cell repertoires in COVID-19. The CDR3 sequence is 13 residues long. Germline CDR1 reads SNHLY; CDR2 reads FYNNEI. The V segment lost 7 bases and the J segment 6 bases; nucleotides outside the gene matches: 8. Under the authors' procedure: How many nucleated cells were present was estimated from reference gene primer amplification. Method: immunoSEQ multiplex PCR; TCRdb's copy keeps in-frame clones and lacks some. Clone size and V and J calls were adopted from that table, with D and trimming inferred from the DNA. The table shows 70,000 to 85,000 clones, with around four fifths occurring only once.

Sequences were obtained from peripheral blood. V is TRBV2 and J is TRBJ2-7; 8 bases match TRBD1. This receptor was taken from a man aged 80 or over with active or convalescent COVID-19. The CDR3 DNA reads as TGTGCCAGCATCAGACAGGGGTTCGGCGAGCAGTACTTC. Translating gives CASIRQGFGEQYF.